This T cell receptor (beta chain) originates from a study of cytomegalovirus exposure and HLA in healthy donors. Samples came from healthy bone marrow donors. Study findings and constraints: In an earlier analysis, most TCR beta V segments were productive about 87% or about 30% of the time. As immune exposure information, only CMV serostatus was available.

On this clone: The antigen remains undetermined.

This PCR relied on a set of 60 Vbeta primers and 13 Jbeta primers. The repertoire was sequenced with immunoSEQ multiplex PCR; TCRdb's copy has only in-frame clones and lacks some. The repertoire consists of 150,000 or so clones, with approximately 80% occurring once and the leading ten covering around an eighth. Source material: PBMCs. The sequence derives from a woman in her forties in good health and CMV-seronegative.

CDR3 loop: CSASTGTEQFF. The CDR3 DNA reads as TGCAGTGCTAGTACGGGTACTGAGCAGTTCTTC. The rearrangement uses TRBV20-1 and TRBJ2-1, with D unclear. Germline loops: CDR1 DFQATT, CDR2 SNEGSKA (reference sequence). The CDR3 contains 11 residues. V was trimmed by 3 bases and J by 9 bases, leaving 9 bases between them.